The sequence of this T cell receptor beta chain was determined in a study of cytomegalovirus exposure and HLA in healthy donors. General study points: Most CMV-associated TCR beta chains appeared HLA-restricted in a later analysis. When the data were analyzed later, several of the most significant clusters appeared to be linked to common viral pathogens.

This CDR3 is built from 19 residues. Germline V gives CDR1 ENHRY, CDR2 SYGVKD. Trimming took 4 bases from V and 2 from J; bases not matched to a gene: 18. As regards this clone: The target antigen is unknown.

The donors (healthy individuals) were bone marrow donors. PCR was performed using 60 Vbeta and 13 Jbeta primers. The protocol was immunoSEQ multiplex PCR, while the TCRdb copy is restricted to in-frame clones and leaves out a portion. Of over 150,000 clones detected, roughly 78% appear once; the ten largest clones hold less than 15%. The rearrangement uses TRBV10-3 and TRBJ2-3; 7 bases map to TRBD2. Sequencing was performed on PBMCs. This receptor was taken from a woman in her forties or fifties in good health and CMV-seropositive. The CDR3 DNA follows: TGTGCCATCAGTGTTTCATTAGGGGCTAGCGGCGAGGACACAGATACGCAGTATTTT. It specifies CAISVSLGASGEDTDTQYF.